This T cell receptor (beta chain) was identified in a study of CD8 T cells in ankylosing spondylitis. TCRdb recomputed calls from the 5' RACE reads with MiXCR, one row per CDR3 protein. The sample includes 350,000 to 450,000 distinct CDR3 sequences, 25% to 30% of them seen just once. About this clonotype: The antigen remains unidentified.

The germline gives CDR1 LNHNV, CDR2 YYDKDF (reference sequence). The V and J ends lost 2 bases and 3 bases respectively, with 14 bases between them. The CDR3 sequence is 16 residues long. Study outcomes and limitations: What seemed typical of ankylosing spondylitis blood was a TCR beta motif built from about 8 highly homologous variants. Within peripheral blood, clones linked to disease were CD8+ and relatively rare. Earlier studies detected some motif variants in reactive arthritis synovial fluid and blood.

This chain joins TRBV15 and TRBJ1-3; D is uncertain. The source is a male donor with ankylosing spondylitis. Sequencing was carried out using blood, either unsorted or a sorted T cell fraction (not recorded which). The CDR3 DNA sequence: TGTGCCACCAGCAGAAGTCTGGCGGGCGTTGGAAACACCATATATTTT. Its translation: CATSRSLAGVGNTIYF.